This entry lists 15 T cell receptor beta chains sequenced from one sample in a study of patients and donors after allogeneic stem cell transplantation. TCRdb analysed the RT-PCR reads with MiXCR anew, one entry per CDR3 protein. This sample carries several hundred distinct CDR3 sequences, around 1.4% of them seen once, and the ten largest clones take 22%. The specimen was blood, either unsorted or a sorted T cell fraction (not recorded which). These receptors all come from a human donor who was either an allogeneic HSCT recipient or a stem cell or donor lymphocyte infusion donor (not recorded which). It is not recorded whose cells these are; they may come from a transplant donor.

Relative to its sample, this clonotype is medium-sized. The rearrangement joins TRBV10-3 to TRBJ2-3; D possibly matches TRBD1 or TRBD2 (6 bases each). The ends were cut back, 10 bases at V and 2 bases at J, with 22 bases in the middle. The CDR3 runs to 16 residues. Germline assignment: CDR1 ENHRY and CDR2 SYGVKD. The CDR3 region is CAKPGGSRTNTDTQYF. The CDR3 DNA reads as TGTGCCAAACCCGGGGGCTCGCGGACTAACACAGATACGCAGTATTTT.

This clonotype is deemed large. This chain connects TRBV5-1 to TRBJ1-5; D is ambiguous. Germline CDR1 reads SGHRS; CDR2 reads YFSETQ. CDR3 size: 17 residues. The ends were cut back, 7 bases at V and 0 bases at J, with 20 bases in the middle. CDR3 sequence: CASPPDRQPYSNQPQHF. CDR3 nucleotides: TGCGCCAGCCCCCCAGACCGCCAACCTTATAGCAATCAGCCCCAGCATTTT.

This clonotype is termed large. This rearrangement joins TRBV7-2 to TRBJ2-1, with 10 bases matching TRBD2. The J segment lost 4 bases and the V segment lost 5 bases, leaving 8 bases of the junction unmatched. The V gene's germline CDR1 is SGHTA and CDR2 FQGNSA. The CDR3 consists of 16 residues. The DNA of the CDR3 is TGTGCCAGCAGCGAACTAGCGGGAAGTATTTACAATGAGCAGTTCTTC. Translation gives CASSELAGSIYNEQFF.

By its share, this clonotype is large. This chain joins TRBV5-1 and TRBJ2-7, with 14 bases that match TRBD2. The germline CDR1 and CDR2 sequences are SGHRS and YFSETQ. This CDR3 is 16 amino acids long. The ends lost 3 bases at V and 3 bases at J; junction bases unmatched: 5. The CDR3 coding sequence is TGCGCCAGCAGCTCAGGGGGGACTAGCGGGAGCTACGAGCAGTACTTC. Its translation: CASSSGGTSGSYEQYF. Full variable domain (outside the CDR3, taken from reference TRBV5-1 and TRBJ2-7): KAGVTQTPRYLIKTRGQQVTLSCSPISGHRSVSWYQQTPGQGLQFLFEYFSETQRNKGNFPGRFSGRQFSNSRSEMNVSTLELGDSALYLCASSSGGTSGSYEQYFGPGTRLTVT.

This clonotype is medium-sized in the sample. The J gene is TRBJ2-7, the V gene TRBV6-2 or TRBV6-3; no clear D gene. The CDR3 is 15 amino acids. Trimming removed 3 bases at V and 3 bases at J, with 15 bases between. From germline, CDR1 is MNHEY and CDR2 SVGEGT. CDR3 bases: TGTGCCAGCAGTTATTCGGAAGAGCCCAACTACGAGCAGTACTTC. Translation: CASSYSEEPNYEQYF.

Within the sample, this clonotype is hyperexpanded. The V gene is TRBV6-6, the J gene TRBJ2-6, with a tentative D call TRBD1 (6 bases). This CDR3 is built from 18 residues. CDR1 MNHNY and CDR2 SVGAGI come from the germline V gene (reference sequence). Trimming pared 2 bases from V and 2 bases from J, leaving 16 bases between. The CDR3 nucleotides read TGTGCCAGCAGTTACACAGACTACAGGGACACTGGGGCCAACGTCCTGACTTTC. It translates to CASSYTDYRDTGANVLTF.

By share of the sample, this clonotype is large (0.1 to 1%). The rearrangement links TRBV29-1 to TRBJ2-3; perhaps TRBD2 as D (5 bases). Germline V gene lookup returns CDR1 SQVTM and CDR2 ANQGSEA. Trimming cost V 3 bases and J 0 bases, with 13 bases left between them. The CDR3 is made up of 15 amino acids. CDR3 loop: CSVDRRTYSTDTQYF. Written as DNA, the CDR3 is TGCAGCGTTGATCGGCGGACTTACAGCACAGATACGCAGTATTTT.

This clonotype is medium-sized by share. V and J are TRBV6-5 and TRBJ2-2, with 9 bases identical to TRBD2. The germline V gene encodes CDR1 MNHEY and CDR2 SVGAGI. Trimming at V came to 6 bases and at J to 4 bases, leaving 6 bases not matched to a gene. This CDR3 is 15 amino acids long. CDR3 sequence reads: CASSFQTSGTGELFF. The CDR3 nucleotides read TGTGCCAGCAGCTTCCAGACTAGCGGCACCGGGGAGCTGTTTTTT.

By share of the sample, this clonotype is medium-sized. Here the CDR3 DNA reads TGTGCCAGCAGGTTCGGGGTATCCTACGAGCAGTACTTC. It encodes CASRFGVSYEQYF. This chain connects TRBV5-6 to TRBJ2-7, with D possibly TRBD2 on 5 matching bases. The V end lost 5 bases, the J end lost 1 base, and 10 bases lay between the germline ends. The CDR3 runs 13 residues. Per germline, CDR1 SGHDT and CDR2 YYEEEE.

This clonotype is labeled as large. CDR3 sequence: CASSLKRERPDTQYF. The CDR3 DNA follows: TGTGCCAGCAGTCTAAAGCGGGAGCGACCAGATACGCAGTATTTT. The J gene is TRBJ2-3, the V gene TRBV6-5, with 8 nucleotides matching TRBD2. The CDR3 has 15 amino acids. Germline CDR1 reads MNHEY; CDR2 reads SVGAGI. V gave up 5 bases and J gave up 4 bases; unmatched junction bases: 8.

This clonotype is classed as large (0.1 to 1%). The rearrangement uses TRBV20-1 and TRBJ1-3; TRBD1 matches at 8 bases. The CDR3 is 16 amino acids. Trimming at V came to 6 bases and at J to 4 bases, leaving 14 bases not matched to a gene. CDR1 DFQATT and CDR2 SNEGSKA come from the germline V gene (reference sequence). The DNA for the CDR3 is TGCAGTGCAGACCCTTCGACAGGGGCGGACGGAAACACCATATATTTT. Residues: CSADPSTGADGNTIYF.

The chain joins TRBV5-5 to TRBJ2-1; TRBD2 matches at 7 bases. V was pared by 4 bases and J by 6 bases, with 10 bases of the junction left unmatched. From germline, CDR1 is SGHKS and CDR2 YYEKEE (reference sequence). The CDR3 has 15 amino acids. The CDR3 DNA reads TGTGCCAGCAGCCAGGACCCGGAGCGGGGCAATGAGCAGTTCTTC. Amino acids: CASSQDPERGNEQFF.

In its sample, this clonotype is medium-sized. The V and J genes are TRBV2 and TRBJ2-1; D is unresolved. V was cut by 4 bases and J by 6 bases, with 7 bases left in between. The CDR3 runs to 12 residues. Per germline, CDR1 SNHLY and CDR2 FYNNEI. Here the CDR3 DNA reads TGTGCCAGCAGTGTCAGGCCCAATGAGCAGTTCTTC. Protein sequence: CASSVRPNEQFF.

This clonotype is judged medium-sized. The V and J genes are TRBV5-1 and TRBJ2-7; D unresolved. The CDR3 runs 13 residues. The V end lost 2 bases, the J end lost 5 bases, and 11 bases lay between the germline ends. Per germline, CDR1 SGHRS and CDR2 YFSETQ. The DNA of the CDR3 is TGCGCCAGCAGCTTTGGCAGACCCGACGAGCAGTACTTC. Residues: CASSFGRPDEQYF.

Sample share makes this clonotype large. This chain links TRBV7-2 with TRBJ2-4; D is unclear. Trimming shortened V by 1 base and J by 1 base, and 5 bases separated the two germline ends. CDR3 length: 14 amino acids. Per germline, CDR1 SGHTA and CDR2 FQGNSA. Written as DNA, the CDR3 is TGTGCCAGCAGCTTAGGGGCCGCCAAAAACATTCAGTACTTC. It yields the protein CASSLGAAKNIQYF.